Below, 22 T cell receptor beta chains from the same sample are listed, as sequenced in a study. TCRdb reanalysed the 5' RACE reads using MiXCR and keeps one entry per CDR3 protein. Of 50,000 to 65,000 distinct CDR3 sequences listed, roughly 28% are singletons. Specimen: tumor-infiltrating memory CD4+ T cells sorted from the breast tumor. Subset: memory CD4+ T cells, CD4+CD45RO+CD25-. The receptors were gathered from a female donor with breast cancer.

The chain links TRBV5-1 to TRBJ1-6; D possibly corresponds to TRBD1 (6 bases). The CDR3 has 14 amino acids. Trimming took 4 bases from V and 5 from J, leaving 10 bases between them. The germline gives CDR1 SGHRS, CDR2 YFSETQ. The chain's CDR3 is CASSPPGDNSPLHF. CDR3 coding DNA: TGCGCCAGCAGCCCTCCAGGGGATAATTCACCCCTCCACTTT.

The chain is built from TRBV12-3 or TRBV12-4 and TRBJ1-1; D is possibly TRBD1 (6 bases). V lost 7 bases, J lost 5 bases, and 17 bases lay in between. This CDR3 region has 14 residues. CDR3 sequence reads: CASISRARGTEAFF. As DNA, the CDR3 is TGTGCCAGCATCAGTCGGGCTAGGGGGACTGAAGCTTTCTTT.

In this sample, this clonotype turned up a few times. CDR3 coding DNA: TGCGCCAGCAGCTTGGGGACAGGCACTTACGAGCAGTACTTC. Translated, it gives CASSLGTGTYEQYF. The V call is TRBV5-1, the J call TRBJ2-7; 7 bases line up with TRBD1. CDR1 SGHRS and CDR2 YFSETQ come from the germline V gene. The J segment lost 4 bases and the V segment lost 0 bases, leaving 4 bases of the junction unmatched. The CDR3 runs to 14 residues.

The chain carries TRBV27 and TRBJ2-3, with 8 bases aligning to TRBD2. Germline CDR1 is MNHEY and CDR2 is SMNVEV (reference sequence). The CDR3 is made up of 13 amino acids. The V gene end was trimmed by 6 bases and the J gene end by 7 bases; junction bases not matched to a gene: 6. CDR3 amino acids: CASRREGRNTQYF. As DNA, the CDR3 is TGTGCCAGCAGACGGGAGGGACGAAATACGCAGTATTTT.

The chain couples TRBV5-1 to TRBJ2-2, with a weak D call TRBD2 (6 bases). The CDR3 is 17 amino acids. The germline gives CDR1 SGHRS, CDR2 YFSETQ. Deletions cut 4 bases from V and 6 bases from J, with 22 bases between. The CDR3 bases are TGCGCCAGCAGCACCGGAGGGGCGGCCCCAGGAGCCGGGGAGCTGTTTTTT. Amino acid sequence: CASSTGGAAPGAGELFF.

The rearrangement joins TRBV19 to TRBJ1-5; 8 bases are shared with TRBD1. Looked up from germline, CDR1 is LNHDA and CDR2 is SQIVND (reference sequence). This CDR3 has 12 amino acids. Trimming cost V 9 bases and J 5 bases; bases outside gene matches: 3. The CDR3: CASGQGDQPQHF. The DNA of the CDR3 is TGTGCCAGCGGACAGGGAGATCAGCCCCAGCATTTT.

This chain joins TRBV6-5 and TRBJ1-5; D is unresolved. The V gene's germline CDR1 is MNHEY and CDR2 SVGAGI. The CDR3 spans 13 residues. V was clipped by 5 bases and J by 4 bases, with 9 bases between them. The CDR3, as DNA: TGTGCCAGCAGTGACAAATATAATCAGCCCCAGCATTTT. Translated, it gives CASSDKYNQPQHF.

This clonotype came up a few times. This sequence joins TRBV20-1 and TRBJ2-7; D is ambiguous. The CDR3 has 11 amino acids. Trimming stripped 6 bases from V and 7 bases from J, with 13 bases between. Germline V gives CDR1 DFQATT, CDR2 SNEGSKA (reference sequence). The DNA for the CDR3 is TGCAGTGCAAACTCCCCCCGGGAGCAGTACTTC. This encodes CSANSPREQYF.

The V and J genes are TRBV29-1 and TRBJ1-1, with 7 bases that match TRBD1. V lost 7 bases, J lost 1 base, and 6 bases stayed unmatched. The CDR3 contains 13 residues. CDR1 is SQVTM and CDR2 is ANQGSEA in the germline V gene. CDR3 in amino acids: CSGQRQGNTEAFF. The CDR3 nucleotides are TGCAGCGGGCAACGACAGGGGAACACTGAAGCTTTCTTT.

In its sample, this clonotype was seen a few times. V gene TRBV7-2 combines with J gene TRBJ1-6; D is undetermined. The germline V gene encodes CDR1 SGHTA and CDR2 FQGNSA. V was cut by 6 bases and J by 7 bases, with 10 bases left in between. CDR3 size: 13 residues. CDR3 in amino acids: CASSLDPNSPLHF. The CDR3 DNA reads as TGTGCCAGCAGTTTGGACCCAAATTCACCCCTCCACTTT.

The table lists this clonotype with a few counts. This rearrangement joins TRBV29-1 to TRBJ2-3, with D perhaps assigned TRBD1 or TRBD2 (5 bases each). Trimming left V 4 bases short and J 6 bases short, with 20 bases between. Germline lookup yields CDR1 SQVTM and CDR2 ANQGSEA. The CDR3 sequence is 15 residues long. CDR3 protein: CSVGGQGNVMDTQYF. For the CDR3, the DNA is TGCAGCGTTGGCGGGCAGGGTAATGTAATGGATACGCAGTATTTT.

There are a few counts of this clonotype. The chain combines TRBV7-8 with TRBJ1-5; no firm D call. Germline V gene sequence: CDR1 SGHVS, CDR2 FQNEAQ. This CDR3 region has 12 residues. Trimming took off 7 bases at V and 6 bases at J, with 10 bases between the two ends. CDR3 DNA sequence: TGTGCCAGCAAGAATAGGAGTCAGCCCCAGCATTTT. This encodes CASKNRSQPQHF. Filled out from reference TRBV7-8 and TRBJ1-5, the complete variable domain reads GAGVSQSPRYKVAKRGQDVALRCDPISGHVSLFWYQQALGQGPEFLTYFQNEAQLDKSGLPSDRFFAERPEGSVSTLKIQRTQQEDSAVYLCASKNRSQPQHFGDGTRLSIL.

This clonotype was counted between two and nine times. This chain joins TRBV7-2 and TRBJ1-5; tentative D call: TRBD1 (5 bases). The V end lost 4 bases, the J end lost 5 bases, and 12 bases lay between the germline ends. From germline, CDR1 is SGHTA and CDR2 FQGNSA. The CDR3 spans 14 residues. The DNA of the CDR3 is TGTGCCAGCAGCTACCGGGACGCATATCAGCCCCAGCATTTT. Its protein is CASSYRDAYQPQHF.

J is TRBJ1-4 and V is TRBV28; D is ambiguous. This CDR3 is 11 amino acids long. Looked up from germline, CDR1 is MDHEN and CDR2 is SYDVKM. Between the trimmed V and J ends, which lost 2 bases and 6 bases, there was a span of 1 base. For the CDR3, the DNA is TGTGCCAGCAGTTTAGATGAAAAACTGTTTTTT. It is translated as CASSLDEKLFF.

The chain is built from TRBV29-1 and TRBJ1-5, with TRBD1 as a possible D gene (5 bases). The CDR3 is 13 residues long. V lost 4 bases to trimming and J lost 7 bases, with 14 bases between them. From germline, CDR1 is SQVTM and CDR2 ANQGSEA. CDR3 residues: CSVGEGSRQPQHF. CDR3 bases: TGCAGCGTTGGCGAGGGGTCCCGGCAGCCCCAGCATTTT.

This clonotype was seen a few times. The chain couples TRBV7-3 to TRBJ2-3; D possibly corresponds to TRBD1 (5 bases). In germline, CDR1 is SGHTA, CDR2 FQGTGA. The CDR3 is 14 residues long. Trimming pared 5 bases from V and 0 bases from J, leaving 9 bases between. This CDR3 reads CASSQGASTDTQYF. The CDR3 bases are TGTGCCAGCAGCCAAGGGGCTAGCACAGATACGCAGTATTTT.

This clonotype came up many times. The V and J genes are TRBV12-3 or TRBV12-4 and TRBJ1-5; D perhaps matches TRBD1 (5 bases). The V gene lost 9 bases and the J gene lost 1 base, with 13 bases spanning the gap. There are 14 residues in the CDR3. CDR3 region: CASSKGLSNQPQHF. The CDR3, as DNA: TGTGCCAGTAGCAAGGGGTTAAGCAATCAGCCCCAGCATTTT.

This clonotype has at least ten counts. The chain is built from TRBV6-5 and TRBJ1-2; 7 positions match TRBD1. CDR3 size: 13 residues. With 6 bases clipped from V and 5 bases from J, the junction kept 6 bases outside the gene matches. Germline-derived CDR1 and CDR2 are MNHEY and SVGAGI. CDR3 residues: CASSPTGVYGYTF. Here the CDR3 DNA reads TGTGCCAGCAGCCCTACAGGGGTTTATGGCTACACCTTC.

There are a few counts of this clonotype. V is TRBV7-3 and J is TRBJ2-3; 7 nucleotides line up with TRBD1. Germline assignment: CDR1 SGHTA and CDR2 FQGTGA. The J segment lost 4 bases and the V segment lost 5 bases, leaving 6 bases of the junction unmatched. The CDR3 has 14 amino acids. The CDR3 sequence is CASSPGQRADTQYF. In DNA form, the CDR3 reads TGTGCCAGCAGCCCGGGACAGCGAGCAGATACGCAGTATTTT.

This sequence joins TRBV5-1 and TRBJ2-2, with 10 bases lining up with TRBD2. Per the germline V gene, CDR1 is SGHRS and CDR2 is YFSETQ. The CDR3 is 16 amino acids. J was trimmed by 5 bases and V by 4 bases; bases with no gene match: 8. For the CDR3, the DNA is TGCGCCAGCAGCGGGGGACTAGCGTCGGGAACCGGGGAGCTGTTTTTT. It specifies CASSGGLASGTGELFF.

This clonotype was seen a handful of times. J is TRBJ1-5 and V is TRBV5-6; D may be TRBD1 (5 bases). V was trimmed by 4 bases and J by 0 bases, leaving 11 bases between them. This CDR3 is built from 15 residues. The germline V gene has CDR1 SGHDT and CDR2 YYEEEE. CDR3 bases: TGTGCCAGCAGCGGACGACAGTATAGCAATCAGCCCCAGCATTTT. Translated, it gives CASSGRQYSNQPQHF.

CDR3 nucleotide sequence: TGCGCCAGCAGCTTGTCATCGGAGACCCAGTACTTC. This codes for CASSLSSETQYF. The chain employs TRBV5-1 and TRBJ2-5; no clear D gene. Germline assignment: CDR1 SGHRS and CDR2 YFSETQ. This CDR3 contains 12 residues. The ends were cut back, 1 base at V and 5 bases at J, with 6 bases in the middle.